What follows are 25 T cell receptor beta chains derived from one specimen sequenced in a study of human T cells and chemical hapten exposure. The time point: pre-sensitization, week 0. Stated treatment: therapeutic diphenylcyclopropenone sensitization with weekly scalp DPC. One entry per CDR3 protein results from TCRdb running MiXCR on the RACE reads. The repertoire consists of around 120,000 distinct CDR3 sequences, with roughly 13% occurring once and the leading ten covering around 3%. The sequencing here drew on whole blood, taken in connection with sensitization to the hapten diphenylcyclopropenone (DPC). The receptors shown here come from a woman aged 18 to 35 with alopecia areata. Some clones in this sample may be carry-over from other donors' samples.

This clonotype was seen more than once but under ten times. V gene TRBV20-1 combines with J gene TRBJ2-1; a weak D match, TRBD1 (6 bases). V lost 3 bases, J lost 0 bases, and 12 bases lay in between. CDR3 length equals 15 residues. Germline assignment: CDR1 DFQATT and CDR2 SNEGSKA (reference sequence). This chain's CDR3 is CSASLGASSYNEQFF. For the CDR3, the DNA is TGCAGTGCTAGCTTGGGGGCGAGCTCCTACAATGAGCAGTTCTTC.

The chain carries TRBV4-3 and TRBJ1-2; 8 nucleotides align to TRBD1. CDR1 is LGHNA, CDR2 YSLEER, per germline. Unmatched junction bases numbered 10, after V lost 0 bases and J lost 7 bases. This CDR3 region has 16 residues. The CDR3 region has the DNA TGCGCCAGCAGCCAAGACCCCGGACAGGGACTAACTGGCTACACCTTC. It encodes CASSQDPGQGLTGYTF.

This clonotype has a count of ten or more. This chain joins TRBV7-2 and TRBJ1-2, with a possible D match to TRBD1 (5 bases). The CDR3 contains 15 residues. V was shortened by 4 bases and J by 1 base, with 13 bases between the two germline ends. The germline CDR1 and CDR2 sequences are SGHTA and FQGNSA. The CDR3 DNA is TGTGCCAGCAGCTCTCAGGGCGGCGGTAACTATGGCTACACCTTC. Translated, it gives CASSSQGGGNYGYTF.

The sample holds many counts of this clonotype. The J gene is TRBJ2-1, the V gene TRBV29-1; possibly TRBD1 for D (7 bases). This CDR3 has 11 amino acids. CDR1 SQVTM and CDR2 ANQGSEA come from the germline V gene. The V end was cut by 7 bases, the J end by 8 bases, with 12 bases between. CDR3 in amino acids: CSESRGDEQFF. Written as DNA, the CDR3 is TGCAGCGAAAGCAGGGGGGATGAGCAGTTCTTC.

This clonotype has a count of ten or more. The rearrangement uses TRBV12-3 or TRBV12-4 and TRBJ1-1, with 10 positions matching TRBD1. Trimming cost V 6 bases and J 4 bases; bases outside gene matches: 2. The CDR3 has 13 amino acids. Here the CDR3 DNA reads TGTGCCAGCAGGCGGACAGGGGGCACTGAAGCTTTCTTT. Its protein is CASRRTGGTEAFF.

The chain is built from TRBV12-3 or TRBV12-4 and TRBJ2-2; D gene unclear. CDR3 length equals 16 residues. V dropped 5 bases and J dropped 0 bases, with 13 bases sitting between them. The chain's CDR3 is CASSPTLAANTGELFF. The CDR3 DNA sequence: TGTGCCAGCAGTCCAACCTTGGCCGCGAACACCGGGGAGCTGTTTTTT.

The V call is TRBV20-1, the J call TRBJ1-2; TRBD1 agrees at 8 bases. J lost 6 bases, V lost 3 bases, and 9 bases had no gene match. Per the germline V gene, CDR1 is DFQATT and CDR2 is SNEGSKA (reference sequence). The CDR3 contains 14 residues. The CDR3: CSARRQGSSDGYTF. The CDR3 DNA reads TGCAGTGCTAGGCGACAGGGGAGCTCCGATGGCTACACCTTC.

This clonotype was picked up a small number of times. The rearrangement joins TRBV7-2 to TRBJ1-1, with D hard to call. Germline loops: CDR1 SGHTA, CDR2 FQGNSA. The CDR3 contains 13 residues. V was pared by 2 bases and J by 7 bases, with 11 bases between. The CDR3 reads CASSLIGSGEAFF. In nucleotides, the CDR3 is TGTGCCAGCAGCTTAATCGGCAGCGGTGAAGCTTTCTTT. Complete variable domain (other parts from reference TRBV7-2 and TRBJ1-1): GAGVSQSPSNKVTEKGKDVELRCDPISGHTALYWYRQSLGQGLEFLIYFQGNSAPDKSGLPSDRFSAERTGGSVSTLTIQRTQQEDSAVYLCASSLIGSGEAFFGQGTRLTVV.

The CDR3 DNA reads TGTGCCAGCAGTGCCCCGGGACAGGGGATCAATCAGCCCCAGCATTTT. It translates to CASSAPGQGINQPQHF. V gene TRBV12-3 or TRBV12-4 combines with J gene TRBJ1-5, with 10 bases that match TRBD1. V trimming: 5 bases; J trimming: 3 bases; junction bases outside the gene matches: 7. The CDR3 length is 16 residues.

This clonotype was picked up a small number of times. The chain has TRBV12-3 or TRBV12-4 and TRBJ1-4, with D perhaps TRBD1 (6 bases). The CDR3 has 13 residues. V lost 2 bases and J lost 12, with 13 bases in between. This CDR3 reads CASSLQGFTELFF. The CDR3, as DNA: TGTGCCAGCAGTTTACAGGGGTTCACGGAACTGTTTTTT.

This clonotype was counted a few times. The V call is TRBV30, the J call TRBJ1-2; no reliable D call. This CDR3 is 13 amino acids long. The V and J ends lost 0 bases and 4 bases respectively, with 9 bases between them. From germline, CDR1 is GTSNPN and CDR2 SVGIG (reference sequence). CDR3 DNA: TGTGCCTGGAGTGTACTGGGCCCCTATGGCTACACCTTC. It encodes CAWSVLGPYGYTF.

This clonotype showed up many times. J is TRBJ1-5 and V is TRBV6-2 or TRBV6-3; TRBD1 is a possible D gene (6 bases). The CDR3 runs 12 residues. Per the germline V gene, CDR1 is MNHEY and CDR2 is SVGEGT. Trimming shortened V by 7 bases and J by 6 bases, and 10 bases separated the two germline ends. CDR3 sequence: CASTRGGQPQHF. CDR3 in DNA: TGTGCCAGCACGAGAGGGGGTCAGCCCCAGCATTTT.

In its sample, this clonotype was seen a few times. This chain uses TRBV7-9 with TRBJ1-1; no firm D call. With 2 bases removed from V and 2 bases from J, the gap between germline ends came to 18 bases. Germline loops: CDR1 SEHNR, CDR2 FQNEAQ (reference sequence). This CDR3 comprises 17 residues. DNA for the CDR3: TGTGCCAGCAGCTTACTGGGCATCCGAACCCCTAACACTGAAGCTTTCTTT. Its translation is CASSLLGIRTPNTEAFF. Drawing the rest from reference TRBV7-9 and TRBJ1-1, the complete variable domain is DTGVSQNPRHKITKRGQNVTFRCDPISEHNRLYWYRQTLGQGPEFLTYFQNEAQLEKSRLLSDRFSAERPKGSFSTLEIQRTEQGDSAMYLCASSLLGIRTPNTEAFFGQGTRLTVV.

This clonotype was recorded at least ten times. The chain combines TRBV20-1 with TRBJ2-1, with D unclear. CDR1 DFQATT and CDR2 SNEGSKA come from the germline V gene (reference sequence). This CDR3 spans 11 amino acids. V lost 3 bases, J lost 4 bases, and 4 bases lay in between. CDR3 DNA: TGCAGTGCTAGCTCATACAATGAGCAGTTCTTC. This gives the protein CSASSYNEQFF.

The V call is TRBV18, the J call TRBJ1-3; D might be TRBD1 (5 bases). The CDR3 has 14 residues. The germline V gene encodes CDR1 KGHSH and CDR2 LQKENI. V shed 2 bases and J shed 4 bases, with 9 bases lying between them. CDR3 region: CASSPNGAGNTIYF. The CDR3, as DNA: TGTGCCAGCTCACCAAACGGGGCCGGAAACACCATATATTTT.

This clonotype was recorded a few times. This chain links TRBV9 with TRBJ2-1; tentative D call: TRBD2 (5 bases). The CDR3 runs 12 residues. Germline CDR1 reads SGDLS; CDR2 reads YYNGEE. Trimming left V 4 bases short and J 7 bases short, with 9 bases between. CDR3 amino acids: CASSLTGNEQFF. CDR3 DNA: TGTGCCAGCAGCCTAACGGGGAATGAGCAGTTCTTC. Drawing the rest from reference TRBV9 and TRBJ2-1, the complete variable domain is DSGVTQTPKHLITATGQRVTLRCSPRSGDLSVYWYQQSLDQGLQFLIQYYNGEERAKGNILERFSAQQFPDLHSELNLSSLELGDSALYFCASSLTGNEQFFGPGTRLTVL.

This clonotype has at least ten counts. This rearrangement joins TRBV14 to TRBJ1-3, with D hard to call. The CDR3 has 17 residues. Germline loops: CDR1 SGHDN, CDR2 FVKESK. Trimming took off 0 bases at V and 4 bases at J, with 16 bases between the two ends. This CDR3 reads CASSQELAGARGNTIYF. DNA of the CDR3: TGTGCCAGCAGCCAAGAGTTAGCGGGCGCGAGGGGAAACACCATATATTTT.

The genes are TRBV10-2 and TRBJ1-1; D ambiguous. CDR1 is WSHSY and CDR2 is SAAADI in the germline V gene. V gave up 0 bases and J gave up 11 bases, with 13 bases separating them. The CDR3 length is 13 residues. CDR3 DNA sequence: TGCGCCAGCAGTGAGTCAAGCGGAGTGGGGGCTTTCTTT. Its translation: CASSESSGVGAFF.

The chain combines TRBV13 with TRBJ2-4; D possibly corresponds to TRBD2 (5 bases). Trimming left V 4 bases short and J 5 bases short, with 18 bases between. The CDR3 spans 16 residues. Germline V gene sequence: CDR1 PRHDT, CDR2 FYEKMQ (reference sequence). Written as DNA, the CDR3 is TGTGCCAGCAGCTCCGGCAGCGGCCCCCTGCAAAACATTCAGTACTTC. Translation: CASSSGSGPLQNIQYF.

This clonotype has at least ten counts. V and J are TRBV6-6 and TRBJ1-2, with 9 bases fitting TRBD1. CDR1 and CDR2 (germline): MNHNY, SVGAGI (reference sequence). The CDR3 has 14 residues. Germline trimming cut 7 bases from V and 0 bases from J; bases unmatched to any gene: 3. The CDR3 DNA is TGTGCCAGCATGAGGGACAGGGCTAACTATGGCTACACCTTC. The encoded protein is CASMRDRANYGYTF.

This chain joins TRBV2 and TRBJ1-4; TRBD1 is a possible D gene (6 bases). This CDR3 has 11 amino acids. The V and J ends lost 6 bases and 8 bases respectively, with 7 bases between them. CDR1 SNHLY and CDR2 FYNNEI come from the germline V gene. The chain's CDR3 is CASRDREKLFF. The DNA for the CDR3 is TGTGCCAGCAGAGACAGGGAAAAACTGTTTTTT. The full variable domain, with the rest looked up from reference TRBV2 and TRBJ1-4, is EPEVTQTPSHQVTQMGQEVILRCVPISNHLYFYWYRQILGQKVEFLVSFYNNEISEKSEIFDDQFSVERPDGSNFTLKIRSTKLEDSAMYFCASRDREKLFFGSGTQLSVL.

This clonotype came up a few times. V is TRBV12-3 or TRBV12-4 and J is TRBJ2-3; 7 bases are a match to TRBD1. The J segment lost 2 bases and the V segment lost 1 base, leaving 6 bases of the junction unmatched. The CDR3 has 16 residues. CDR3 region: CASSLGQGVATDTQYF. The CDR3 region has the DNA TGTGCCAGCAGTTTAGGTCAGGGGGTCGCCACAGATACGCAGTATTTT.

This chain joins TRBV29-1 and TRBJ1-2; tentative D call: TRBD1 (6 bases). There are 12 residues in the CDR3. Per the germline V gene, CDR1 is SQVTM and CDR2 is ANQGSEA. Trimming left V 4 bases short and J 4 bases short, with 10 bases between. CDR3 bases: TGCAGCGTTGGGGGGGCGGGCTATGGCTACACCTTC. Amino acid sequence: CSVGGAGYGYTF.

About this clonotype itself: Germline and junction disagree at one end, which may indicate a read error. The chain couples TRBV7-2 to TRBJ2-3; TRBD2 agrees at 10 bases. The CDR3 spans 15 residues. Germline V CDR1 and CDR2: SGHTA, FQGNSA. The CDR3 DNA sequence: TGTGCCATCAGCTTTGGACTAGCGGGCACAGATACGCAGTATTTT. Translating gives CAISFGLAGTDTQYF.

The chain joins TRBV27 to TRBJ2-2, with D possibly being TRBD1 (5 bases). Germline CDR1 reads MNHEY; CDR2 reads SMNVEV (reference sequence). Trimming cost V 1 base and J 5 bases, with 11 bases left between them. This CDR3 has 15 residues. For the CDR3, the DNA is TGTGCCAGCAGTTTATACCAGGGTTGGACCGGGGAGCTGTTTTTT. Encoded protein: CASSLYQGWTGELFF.